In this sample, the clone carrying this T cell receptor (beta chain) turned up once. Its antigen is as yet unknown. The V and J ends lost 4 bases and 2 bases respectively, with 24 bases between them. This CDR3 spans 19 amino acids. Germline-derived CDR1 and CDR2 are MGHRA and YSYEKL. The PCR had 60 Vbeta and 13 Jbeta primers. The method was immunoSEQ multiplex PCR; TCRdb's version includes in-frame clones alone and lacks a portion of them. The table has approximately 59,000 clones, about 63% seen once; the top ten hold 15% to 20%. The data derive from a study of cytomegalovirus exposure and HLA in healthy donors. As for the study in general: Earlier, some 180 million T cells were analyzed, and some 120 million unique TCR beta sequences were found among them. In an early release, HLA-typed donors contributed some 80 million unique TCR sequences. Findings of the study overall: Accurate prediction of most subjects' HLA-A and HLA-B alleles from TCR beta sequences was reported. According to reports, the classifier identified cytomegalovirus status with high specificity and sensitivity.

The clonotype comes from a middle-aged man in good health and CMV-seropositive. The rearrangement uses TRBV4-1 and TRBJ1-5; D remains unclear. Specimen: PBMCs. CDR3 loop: CASSPVQFARLTGNQPQHF. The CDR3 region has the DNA TGCGCCAGCAGCCCGGTACAGTTCGCGCGTCTTACGGGCAATCAGCCCCAGCATTTT.